These T cell receptor beta chains were read from a single sample in a study of cytomegalovirus exposure and HLA in healthy donors. Measured with immunoSEQ multiplex PCR; TCRdb has only the in-frame clones, and not every one. The data contain fewer than 90,000 clones, approximately 72% of them singletons. The specimen sequenced was PBMCs. The source is a young man in good health and CMV-seropositive. Each CDR3 is given with its conserved first and last residue. Each record gives: D gene, V gene, J gene, CDR3 protein. A D gene is named only where the DNA matches it firmly.

-	TRBV6-5	TRBJ2-3	CASSEFQGTDTQYF
-	TRBV27	TRBJ1-6	CASSLTGGSVISPLHF
-	TRBV15	TRBJ1-4	CATSRDRGAATNEKLFF
TRBD1	TRBV19	TRBJ2-7	CASSIGTGASYEQYF
-	TRBV7-6	TRBJ2-7	CASSLAGGETYEQYF
-	TRBV7-8	TRBJ1-4	CASSPQRRGLERNEKLFF
TRBD2	TRBV2	TRBJ2-3	CASSLSGGAEESTDTQYF
TRBD2	TRBV18	TRBJ2-1	CASSPGKRGGLDNEQFF
-	TRBV6-5	TRBJ2-1	CASSPLNADNEQFF
TRBD2	TRBV6-1	TRBJ2-3	CASSEGKTSGYSTDTQYF
TRBD1	TRBV5-4	TRBJ2-1	CASSAGQGYNEQFF
TRBD2	TRBV29-1	TRBJ2-5	CSVPVAGPQETQYF
TRBD1	TRBV5-1	TRBJ1-2	CASSFGQGAARGYGYTF
-	TRBV18	TRBJ1-2	CASSPGEDGYTF
-	TRBV9	TRBJ1-6	CASSVDQGQNSPLHF
TRBD1	TRBV9	TRBJ2-1	CASSVVGTGINEQFF
TRBD1	TRBV28	TRBJ2-2	CASSSDPGGAGELFF
TRBD1	TRBV10-3	TRBJ1-5	CAISEGQVGQPQHF
TRBD1	TRBV6-5	TRBJ2-5	CASSYTGQNRETQYF
-	TRBV5-1	TRBJ2-3	CASSTGDLPDTQYF
TRBD1	TRBV5-1	TRBJ1-1	CASSPLGTANTEAFF
TRBD2	TRBV9	TRBJ2-1	CASSPGTSGGLSYNEQFF
-	TRBV6-1	TRBJ2-7	CASSERADSSYEQYF
-	TRBV30	TRBJ2-7	CAWSLSIYEQYF
TRBD1	TRBV7-8	TRBJ1-3	CASSPGGQTTIYF
TRBD1	TRBV4-3	TRBJ2-2	CASMDRGTGELFF
-	TRBV10-3	TRBJ2-7	CAISTGWDEQYF
-	TRBV19	TRBJ2-2	CASSIYRTGELFF
TRBD2	TRBV12-5	TRBJ2-2	CASGLQGLAGGHNTGELFF
-	TRBV9	TRBJ1-3	CASSVNLMLGDSGNTIYF
TRBD1	TRBV7-9	TRBJ1-2	CASRTGTGAYGYTF
-	TRBV4-2	TRBJ1-1	CASSQNRVDTEAFF
TRBD1	TRBV19	TRBJ1-5	CASSIPRTGGNQPQHF
-	TRBV19	TRBJ1-5	CATEKAGLSNQPQHF
TRBD2	TRBV2	TRBJ2-5	CASSTAGTSVGTQYF
-	TRBV5-1	TRBJ2-1	CASSLVLAAYNEQFF
-	TRBV2	TRBJ2-5	CASSAEEETQYF
-	TRBV19	TRBJ1-4	CASSIGREKLFF
-	TRBV6-1	TRBJ2-1	CASSASQGGLRNGEQFF
TRBD2	TRBV4-2	TRBJ2-2	CASSPFEGGDTGELFF